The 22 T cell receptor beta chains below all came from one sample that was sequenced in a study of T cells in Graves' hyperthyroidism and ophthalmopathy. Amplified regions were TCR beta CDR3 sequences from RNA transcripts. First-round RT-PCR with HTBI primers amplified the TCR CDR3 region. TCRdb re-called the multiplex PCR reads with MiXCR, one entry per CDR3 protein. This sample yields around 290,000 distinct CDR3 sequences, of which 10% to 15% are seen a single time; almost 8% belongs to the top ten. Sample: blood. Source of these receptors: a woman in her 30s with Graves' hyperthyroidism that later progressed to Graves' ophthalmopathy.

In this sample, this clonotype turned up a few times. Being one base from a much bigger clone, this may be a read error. The CDR3 sequence: CASSTISSETRYF. Here the CDR3 DNA reads TGTGCCAGCAGCACCATATCCAGCGAGACCCGGTACTTC. The chain recombines TRBV7-8 with TRBJ2-5; D ambiguous. The CDR3 contains 13 residues. The germline V gene encodes CDR1 SGHVS and CDR2 FQNEAQ.

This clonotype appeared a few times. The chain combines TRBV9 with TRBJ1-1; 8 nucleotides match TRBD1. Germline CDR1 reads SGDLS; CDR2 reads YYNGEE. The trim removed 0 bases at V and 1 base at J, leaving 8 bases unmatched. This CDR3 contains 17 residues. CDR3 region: CASSVEGWDRKNTEAFF. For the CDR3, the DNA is TGTGCCAGCAGCGTAGAAGGATGGGACAGGAAGAACACTGAAGCTTTCTTT.

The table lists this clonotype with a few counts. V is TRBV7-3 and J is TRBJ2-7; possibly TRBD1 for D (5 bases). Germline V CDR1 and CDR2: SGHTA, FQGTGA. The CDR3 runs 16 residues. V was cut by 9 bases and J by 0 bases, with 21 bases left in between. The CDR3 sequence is CASKRSTPQGSYEQYF. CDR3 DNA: TGTGCCAGTAAAAGATCCACCCCCCAGGGCTCCTACGAGCAGTACTTC.

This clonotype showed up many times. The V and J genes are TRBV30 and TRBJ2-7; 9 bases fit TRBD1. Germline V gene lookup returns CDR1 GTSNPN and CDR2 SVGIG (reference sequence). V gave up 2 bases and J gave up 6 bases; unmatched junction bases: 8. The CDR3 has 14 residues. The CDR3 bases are TGTGCCTGGAGTATTGGGACAGGGCTGGCCGAGCAGTACTTC. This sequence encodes CAWSIGTGLAEQYF.

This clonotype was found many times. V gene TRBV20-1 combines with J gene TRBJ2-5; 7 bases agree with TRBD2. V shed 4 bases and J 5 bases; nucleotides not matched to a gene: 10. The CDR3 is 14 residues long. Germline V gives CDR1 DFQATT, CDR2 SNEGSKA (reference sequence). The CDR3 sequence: CSATVLGGKETQYF. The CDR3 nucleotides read TGCAGTGCTACTGTGCTGGGGGGGAAGGAGACCCAGTACTTC.

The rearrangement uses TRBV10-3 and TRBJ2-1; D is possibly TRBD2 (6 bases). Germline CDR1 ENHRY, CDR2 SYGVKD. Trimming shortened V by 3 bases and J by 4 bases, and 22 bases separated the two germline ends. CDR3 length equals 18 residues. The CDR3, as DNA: TGTGCCATCAGTGACTACGGAGGGAATACCTACCCGTACAATGAGCAGTTCTTC. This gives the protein CAISDYGGNTYPYNEQFF.

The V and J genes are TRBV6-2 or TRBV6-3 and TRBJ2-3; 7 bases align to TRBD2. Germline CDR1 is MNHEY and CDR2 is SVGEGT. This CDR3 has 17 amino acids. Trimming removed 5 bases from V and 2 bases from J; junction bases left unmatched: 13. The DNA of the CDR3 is TGTGCCAGCAGTCCTCCTGAGGGGCGGGGGTACACAGATACGCAGTATTTT. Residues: CASSPPEGRGYTDTQYF.

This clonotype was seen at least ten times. CDR3 sequence (DNA): TGTGCCAGCAGTCTAACTCGGTCCTTGCATGAGCAGTTCTTC. Translating gives CASSLTRSLHEQFF. The V gene is TRBV2, the J gene TRBJ2-1; no definite D call. The CDR3 extends over 14 amino acids. V was pared by 5 bases and J by 8 bases, with 16 bases between. Germline CDR1 reads SNHLY; CDR2 reads FYNNEI.

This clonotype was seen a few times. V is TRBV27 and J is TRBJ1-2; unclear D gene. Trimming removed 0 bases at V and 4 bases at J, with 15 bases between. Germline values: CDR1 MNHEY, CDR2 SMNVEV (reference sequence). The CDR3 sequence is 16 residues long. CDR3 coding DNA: TGTGCCAGCAGTTTATCGGCCCCGGAGGGAGTCTATGGCTACACCTTC. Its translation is CASSLSAPEGVYGYTF.

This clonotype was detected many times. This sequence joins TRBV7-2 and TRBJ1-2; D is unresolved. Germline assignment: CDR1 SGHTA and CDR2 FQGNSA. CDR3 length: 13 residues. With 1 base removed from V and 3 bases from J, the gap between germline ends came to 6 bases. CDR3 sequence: CASSLVGYYGYTF. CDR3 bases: TGTGCCAGCAGCTTAGTGGGTTACTATGGCTACACCTTC.

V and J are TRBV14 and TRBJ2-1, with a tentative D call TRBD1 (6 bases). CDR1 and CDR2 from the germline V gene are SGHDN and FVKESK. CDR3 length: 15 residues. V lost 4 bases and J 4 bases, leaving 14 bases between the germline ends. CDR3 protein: CASSLQGQRYNEQFF. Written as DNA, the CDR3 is TGTGCCAGCAGCCTCCAGGGACAAAGATACAATGAGCAGTTCTTC.

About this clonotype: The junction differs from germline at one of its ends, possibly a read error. Here the CDR3 DNA reads TGTGCCGCCAGCAGAGAGGGCGGGCTAGCGGGGGAGAGGGGCAATGAGCAGTTCTTC. The encoded protein is CAASREGGLAGERGNEQFF. The gene calls are TRBV15 and TRBJ2-1; 10 nucleotides agree with TRBD2. Germline CDR1 reads LNHNV; CDR2 reads YYDKDF (reference sequence). The CDR3 runs 19 residues.

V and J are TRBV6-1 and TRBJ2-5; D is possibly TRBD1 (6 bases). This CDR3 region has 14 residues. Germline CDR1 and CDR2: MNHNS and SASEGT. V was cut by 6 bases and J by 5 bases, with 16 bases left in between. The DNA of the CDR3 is TGTGCCAGCAGGCAACGAAGCACAGGGGAGACCCAGTACTTC. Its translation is CASRQRSTGETQYF.

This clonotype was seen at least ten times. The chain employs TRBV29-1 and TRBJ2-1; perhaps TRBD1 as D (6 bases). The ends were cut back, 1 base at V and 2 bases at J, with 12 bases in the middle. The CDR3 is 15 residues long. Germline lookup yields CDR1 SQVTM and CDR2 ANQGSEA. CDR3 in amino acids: CSVEGGRPAYNEQFF. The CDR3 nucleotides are TGCAGCGTTGAAGGGGGGCGTCCAGCCTACAATGAGCAGTTCTTC.

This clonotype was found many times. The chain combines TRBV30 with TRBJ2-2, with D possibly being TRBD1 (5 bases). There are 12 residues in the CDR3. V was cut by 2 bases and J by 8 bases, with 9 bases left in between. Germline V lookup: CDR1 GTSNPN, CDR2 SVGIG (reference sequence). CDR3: CAWSKGSGELFF. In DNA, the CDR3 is TGTGCCTGGAGTAAGGGGTCTGGGGAGCTGTTTTTT.

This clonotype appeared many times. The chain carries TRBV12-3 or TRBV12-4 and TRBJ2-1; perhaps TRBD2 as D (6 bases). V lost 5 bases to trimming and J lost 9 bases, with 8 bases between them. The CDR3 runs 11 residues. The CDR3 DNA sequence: TGTGCCAGCAGTCAGCGGGCTGAGCAGTTCTTC. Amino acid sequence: CASSQRAEQFF.

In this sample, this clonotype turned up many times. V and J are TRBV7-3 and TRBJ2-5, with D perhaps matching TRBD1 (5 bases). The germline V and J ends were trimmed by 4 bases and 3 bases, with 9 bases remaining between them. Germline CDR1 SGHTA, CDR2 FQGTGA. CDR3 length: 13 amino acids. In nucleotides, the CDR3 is TGTGCCAGCAGCTCCCTACAGGAAGAGACCCAGTACTTC. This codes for CASSSLQEETQYF.

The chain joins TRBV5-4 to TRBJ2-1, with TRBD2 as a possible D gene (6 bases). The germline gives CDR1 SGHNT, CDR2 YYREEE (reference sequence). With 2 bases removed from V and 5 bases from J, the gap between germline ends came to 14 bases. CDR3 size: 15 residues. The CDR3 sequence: CASSFFRDLNNEQFF. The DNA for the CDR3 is TGTGCCAGCAGCTTCTTTCGGGACTTGAACAATGAGCAGTTCTTC. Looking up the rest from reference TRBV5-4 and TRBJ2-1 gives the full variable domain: ETGVTQSPTHLIKTRGQQVTLRCSSQSGHNTVSWYQQALGQGPQFIFQYYREEENGRGNFPPRFSGLQFPNYSSELNVNALELDDSALYLCASSFFRDLNNEQFFGPGTRLTVL.

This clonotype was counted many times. CDR3 amino acids: CASRDELAGVGETQYF. CDR3 bases: TGTGCCAGCAGGGATGAACTAGCGGGAGTTGGGGAGACCCAGTACTTC. The chain employs TRBV6-1 and TRBJ2-5, with TRBD2 identical over 11 bases. J gave up 5 bases and V 6 bases, and 11 bases lay outside the gene matches. Germline lookup yields CDR1 MNHNS and CDR2 SASEGT. The CDR3 sequence is 16 residues long.

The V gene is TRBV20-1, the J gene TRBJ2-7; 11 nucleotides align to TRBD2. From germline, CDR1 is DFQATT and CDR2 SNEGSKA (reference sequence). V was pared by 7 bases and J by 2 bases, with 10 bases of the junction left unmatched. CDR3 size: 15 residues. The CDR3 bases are TGCAGTGTTAGCGACTCGACTAGCGGGACCTACGAGCAGTACTTC. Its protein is CSVSDSTSGTYEQYF.

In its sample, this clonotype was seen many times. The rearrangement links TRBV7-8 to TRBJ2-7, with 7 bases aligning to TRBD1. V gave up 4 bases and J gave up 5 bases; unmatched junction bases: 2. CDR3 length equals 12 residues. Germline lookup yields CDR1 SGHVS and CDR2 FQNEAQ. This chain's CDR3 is CASSSGTDEQYF. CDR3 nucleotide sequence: TGTGCCAGCAGCTCCGGGACAGACGAGCAGTACTTC.

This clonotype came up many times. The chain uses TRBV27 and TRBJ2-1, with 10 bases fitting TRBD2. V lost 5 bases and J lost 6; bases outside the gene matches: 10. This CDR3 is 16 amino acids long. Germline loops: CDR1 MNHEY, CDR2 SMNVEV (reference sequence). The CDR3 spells CASSPVSGRPSNEQFF. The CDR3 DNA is TGTGCCAGCAGTCCGGTTAGCGGGAGGCCGAGCAATGAGCAGTTCTTC.